The 15 T cell receptor beta chains listed next were all sequenced from one sample in a study of response to subunit inactivated influenza vaccine. Via MiXCR, TCRdb re-called the RT-PCR reads, giving one row per CDR3 protein. The table lists more than 550,000 distinct CDR3 sequences, about 10% of them singletons. The sequenced sample was PBMCs from blood, obtained on the day of vaccination. These receptors originate from a man aged 50 or older who received an inactivated influenza vaccine.

This clonotype was observed a handful of times. This chain joins TRBV4-3 and TRBJ2-7; no firm D call. With 0 bases removed from V and 2 bases from J, the gap between germline ends came to 14 bases. In germline, CDR1 is LGHNA, CDR2 YSLEER. This CDR3 has 16 residues. CDR3 residues: CASSQEYQRFPYEQYF. The CDR3 region has the DNA TGCGCCAGCAGCCAAGAATACCAACGATTCCCCTACGAGCAGTACTTC.

The chain has TRBV3-1 and TRBJ2-5, with D uncertain. CDR1 and CDR2 (germline): LGHDT, YNNKEL (reference sequence). The CDR3 spans 13 residues. The ends were cut back, 1 base at V and 7 bases at J, with 10 bases in the middle. Written as DNA, the CDR3 is TGTGCCAGCAGCCAAGGGACCCCCGTGACCCAGTACTTC. It encodes CASSQGTPVTQYF.

In its sample, this clonotype was seen a few times. The chain employs TRBV5-5 and TRBJ1-5; D gene ambiguous. In germline, CDR1 is SGHKS, CDR2 YYEKEE (reference sequence). V lost 2 bases to trimming and J lost 7 bases, with 13 bases between them. CDR3 length: 14 amino acids. The DNA for the CDR3 is TGTGCCAGCAGCTTAGCCACCCGAGGGCAGCCCCAGCATTTT. It specifies CASSLATRGQPQHF.

In its sample, this clonotype was seen a few times. V usage is TRBV5-1 and J usage is TRBJ2-3; D might be TRBD2 (5 bases). V gave up 0 bases and J gave up 0 bases, with 8 bases separating them. Germline V gives CDR1 SGHRS, CDR2 YFSETQ. The CDR3 runs to 15 residues. CDR3 DNA sequence: TGCGCCAGCAGCTTGGCGGGAATTAGCACAGATACGCAGTATTTT. Amino acid sequence: CASSLAGISTDTQYF.

This clonotype was recorded a few times. The chain carries TRBV6-2 or TRBV6-3 and TRBJ1-6; D gene unclear. CDR1 and CDR2 (germline): MNHEY, SVGEGT. V lost 2 bases, J lost 5 bases, and 7 bases lay in between. The CDR3 covers 14 residues. This chain's CDR3 is CASSYVGNNSPLHF. In DNA form, the CDR3 reads TGTGCCAGCAGTTACGTGGGGAATAATTCACCCCTCCACTTT.

The CDR3 region has the DNA TGTGCCAGCAGCTTTGGGGGTCACAATGAGCAGTTCTTC. As protein: CASSFGGHNEQFF. J is TRBJ2-1 and V is TRBV5-5; the D gene could be TRBD1 or TRBD2 (5 bases each). CDR3 size: 13 residues. CDR1 SGHKS and CDR2 YYEKEE come from the germline V gene (reference sequence). V was shortened by 2 bases and J by 5 bases, with 8 bases between the two germline ends.

This clonotype was seen many times. V is TRBV6-2 or TRBV6-3 and J is TRBJ1-5; perhaps TRBD1 as D (5 bases). The CDR3 length is 16 residues. CDR1 and CDR2 from the germline V gene are MNHEY and SVGEGT. The V end was cut by 6 bases, the J end by 0 bases, with 15 bases between. The CDR3 protein is CASSRDLLISNQPQHF. CDR3 coding DNA: TGTGCCAGCAGCCGGGACCTTCTCATTAGCAATCAGCCCCAGCATTTT.

This clonotype appeared a few times. The chain couples TRBV7-9 to TRBJ2-7; TRBD2 aligns across 14 bases. CDR3 length: 15 amino acids. The germline V gene has CDR1 SEHNR and CDR2 FQNEAQ (reference sequence). Unmatched junction bases numbered 5, after V lost 5 bases and J lost 5 bases. Here the CDR3 reads CASSPGTSGSNEQYF. Here the CDR3 DNA reads TGTGCCAGCAGCCCCGGGACTAGCGGGAGTAACGAGCAGTACTTC.

V is TRBV10-3 and J is TRBJ2-7; TRBD2 aligns across 11 bases. V shed 9 bases, J shed 0 bases, and the junction held 1 base outside the gene matches. In germline, CDR1 is ENHRY, CDR2 SYGVKD. This CDR3 is 13 amino acids long. The CDR3 sequence: CAITSGGSYEQYF. The CDR3, as DNA: TGTGCCATAACTAGCGGGGGCTCCTACGAGCAGTACTTC.

The chain carries TRBV20-1 and TRBJ2-3; D gene unclear. V lost 6 bases, J lost 0 bases, and 13 bases lay in between. Germline V lookup: CDR1 DFQATT, CDR2 SNEGSKA (reference sequence). The CDR3 is 14 residues long. DNA of the CDR3: TGCAGTGCCCCCGGAGTCGGGAGCACAGATACGCAGTATTTT. Amino acid sequence: CSAPGVGSTDTQYF.

This clonotype was observed a few times. The chain has TRBV5-1 and TRBJ2-7; 8 bases fit TRBD1. V lost 5 bases and J lost 0; bases outside the gene matches: 4. The CDR3 consists of 14 residues. CDR1 is SGHRS, CDR2 YFSETQ, per germline. The CDR3: CASSGQGNSYEQYF. The DNA for the CDR3 is TGCGCCAGCAGTGGACAGGGAAACTCCTACGAGCAGTACTTC.

This clonotype occurred many times. V and J are TRBV10-3 and TRBJ2-3; 14 nucleotides line up with TRBD2. The V gene end was trimmed by 3 bases and the J gene end by 10 bases; junction bases not matched to a gene: 9. The CDR3 consists of 16 residues. Germline V gene lookup returns CDR1 ENHRY and CDR2 SYGVKD. The CDR3, as DNA: TGTGCCATCAGTGATTCGGGACTAGCGGGGGATAGGGCGCAGTATTTT. Amino acids: CAISDSGLAGDRAQYF.

This clonotype has a handful of counts. The chain has TRBV7-2 and TRBJ2-4; D is ambiguous. The V gene's germline CDR1 is SGHTA and CDR2 FQGNSA. The CDR3 is made up of 18 amino acids. Trimming left V 1 base short and J 2 bases short, with 18 bases between. CDR3 nucleotides: TGTGCCAGCAGCTTAGTGCGTAACCTAAGGTCTTCCAAAAACATTCAGTACTTC. It specifies CASSLVRNLRSSKNIQYF.

The chain employs TRBV4-3 and TRBJ2-7; no reliable D call. Trimming pared 0 bases from V and 7 bases from J, leaving 19 bases between. This CDR3 is built from 16 residues. Germline assignment: CDR1 LGHNA and CDR2 YSLEER. CDR3: CASSQDAWQVGREQYF. The CDR3 nucleotides read TGCGCCAGCAGCCAAGACGCATGGCAGGTTGGACGGGAGCAGTACTTC.

This clonotype was found a few times. This chain links TRBV3-1 with TRBJ1-1; D uncertain. Between the trimmed V and J ends, which lost 1 base and 4 bases, there was a span of 4 bases. The CDR3 is made up of 12 amino acids. Germline-derived CDR1 and CDR2 are LGHDT and YNNKEL (reference sequence). The DNA for the CDR3 is TGTGCCAGCAGCCAAGGAGTCACTGAAGCTTTCTTT. This translates into CASSQGVTEAFF.